Sequencing of this TCR beta chain was carried out in a study of siplizumab effects on memory and regulatory T cells. CDR3 size: 14 residues. The germline CDR1 and CDR2 sequences are MGHRA and YSYEKL. The trim removed 0 bases at V and 7 bases at J, leaving 3 bases unmatched. This table comes from immunoSEQ multiplex PCR, and its TCRdb copy is limited to in-frame clones, with some not included. This sample has 55,000 to 70,000 clones; just over 90% occur once, and the top ten carry 30% to 40%. Input material: CD8+ T cells sorted from blood. V gene TRBV4-1 combines with J gene TRBJ2-1, with 7 bases aligning to TRBD2. The clonotype comes from a human donor in good health. CDR3 region: CASSQDGGGNEQFF. CDR3 nucleotides: TGCGCCAGCAGCCAAGATGGCGGGGGAAATGAGCAGTTCTTC.